This is a list of T cell receptor beta chains from one sample in a study of beta chain features in type 1 diabetes. This table comes from immunoSEQ multiplex PCR, and its TCRdb copy is limited to in-frame clones, with some not included. This table holds 250,000 to 300,000 clones, approximately 14% found once. Sample: naive CD4+ T cells from blood. The receptors were gathered from a man in his thirties or forties with type 1 diabetes. Both conserved end residues are part of each CDR3. Each record gives: V gene, clone size, J gene, D gene, CDR3 DNA, CDR3 protein. A D gene is named only where the DNA matches it firmly. The size of a clone is reported for some rows only, either as once, few or many, or as a class for expanded clones.

V: TRBV14
size: NA
J: TRBJ2-7
D: TRBD1
DNA: TGTGCCAGCAGCCAAGATGGGACAGGGGGCCACTACGAGCAGTACTTC
CDR3: CASSQDGTGGHYEQYF

V: TRBV11-3
size: NA
J: TRBJ1-1
D: NA
DNA: TGTGCCAGCAGCCCTCAGGGAAACACTGAAGCTTTCTTT
CDR3: CASSPQGNTEAFF

V: TRBV21-1
size: NA
J: TRBJ2-5
D: NA
DNA: TGTGCCAGCAGCAAAGGGGACACTGAAGAGACCCAGTACTTC
CDR3: CASSKGDTEETQYF

V: TRBV13
size: NA
J: TRBJ2-7
D: TRBD2
DNA: TGTGCCAGCAGCTCAAGGACTAGCGGGAGGGGGAGGAGGTACGAGCAGTACTTC
CDR3: CASSSRTSGRGRRYEQYF

V: TRBV5-4
size: few
J: TRBJ2-2
D: TRBD2
DNA: TGTGCCAGCAGTGGTGGACTAGTTCTCACCGGGGAGCTGTTTTTT
CDR3: CASSGGLVLTGELFF

V: TRBV19
size: few
J: TRBJ1-5
D: NA
DNA: TGTGCCAGTATCAAGAAAAGGTATGGAGGGACTTGGGACAATCAGCCCCAGCATTTT
CDR3: CASIKKRYGGTWDNQPQHF

V: TRBV7-2
size: NA
J: TRBJ1-5
D: TRBD1
DNA: TGTGCCAGCAGCCCCAGGTCAGGGGGCCCGTATCAGCCCCAGCATTTT
CDR3: CASSPRSGGPYQPQHF

V: TRBV6-1
size: NA
J: TRBJ2-7
D: NA
DNA: TGTGCCAGCAGTGAAGCGGACTTATCCTACGAGCAGTACTTC
CDR3: CASSEADLSYEQYF

V: TRBV14
size: few
J: TRBJ2-6
D: NA
DNA: TGTGCCAGCAGCCAAATGGCAGGGGCCAACGTCCTGACTTTC
CDR3: CASSQMAGANVLTF

V: TRBV28
size: NA
J: TRBJ1-1
D: NA
DNA: TGTGCCAGCAGTACCCGGGAAGAAGCTTTCTTT
CDR3: CASSTREEAFF

V: TRBV6-1
size: few
J: TRBJ2-1
D: TRBD1
DNA: TGTGCCAGCAGCTTTACAGGGGGCGACAATGAGCAGTTCTTC
CDR3: CASSFTGGDNEQFF

V: TRBV5-1
size: NA
J: TRBJ1-2
D: TRBD1
DNA: TGCGCCAGCAGCAACACGGGGACAGGGGGGACCTATGGCTACACCTTC
CDR3: CASSNTGTGGTYGYTF

V: TRBV5-1
size: few
J: TRBJ2-1
D: TRBD2
DNA: TGCGCCAGCAGCGACCCCAAGGCGGGGGACAATGAGCAGTTCTTC
CDR3: CASSDPKAGDNEQFF

V: TRBV28
size: few
J: TRBJ1-5
D: NA
DNA: TGTGCCAGCAGTTATTCAAATCAGCCCCAGCATTTT
CDR3: CASSYSNQPQHF

V: TRBV5-1
size: NA
J: TRBJ2-7
D: TRBD1
DNA: TGCGCCAGCAGTGTGGGACAGGGATTGGGTTACTACGAGCAGTACTTC
CDR3: CASSVGQGLGYYEQYF

V: TRBV14
size: few
J: TRBJ2-1
D: NA
DNA: TGTGCCAGCAGCCAACTCTCGAACCCTGGCGGCAATGAGCAGTTCTTC
CDR3: CASSQLSNPGGNEQFF